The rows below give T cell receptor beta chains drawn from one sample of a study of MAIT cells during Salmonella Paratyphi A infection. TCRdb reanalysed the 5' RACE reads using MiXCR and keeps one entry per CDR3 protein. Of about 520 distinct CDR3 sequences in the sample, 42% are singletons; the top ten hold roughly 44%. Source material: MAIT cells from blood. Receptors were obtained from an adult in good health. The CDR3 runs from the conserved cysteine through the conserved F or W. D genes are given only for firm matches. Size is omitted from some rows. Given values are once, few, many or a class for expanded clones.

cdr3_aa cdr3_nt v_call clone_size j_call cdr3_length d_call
CSVVVAGASNEQFF TGCAGTGTGGTAGTAGCGGGGGCCTCCAATGAGCAGTTCTTC TRBV20-1 once TRBJ2-1 14 TRBD2
CSANLGAGEAGELFF TGCAGTGCAAACCTAGGAGCGGGGGAGGCCGGGGAGCTGTTTTTT TRBV20-1 NA TRBJ2-2 15 TRBD2
CASKGGGDHTDTQYF TGTGCCAGCAAGGGGGGGGGGGATCACACAGATACACAGTATTTT TRBV6-4 NA TRBJ2-3 15 NA
CASSSSARAGDTEAFF TGTGCCAGCAGCTCCAGTGCTAGAGCAGGGGACACTGAAGCTTTCTTT TRBV11-3 NA TRBJ1-1 16 NA
CASSYKGSGANVLTF TGTGCCAGCAGTTACAAGGGCTCTGGGGCCAACGTCCTGACTTTC TRBV6-6 NA TRBJ2-6 15 NA
CSAQGQADYGYTF TGCAGTGCCCAGGGACAGGCCGACTATGGCTACACCTTC TRBV20-1 medium-sized TRBJ1-2 13 TRBD1
CASSQDSGGAYNEQFF TGTGCCAGCAGCCAAGATAGCGGGGGGGCCTACAATGAGCAGTTCTTC TRBV4-2 NA TRBJ2-1 16 TRBD2
CASSDSGGTDTQYF TGTGCCAGCAGTGACTCAGGGGGCACAGATACGCAGTATTTT TRBV6-4 NA TRBJ2-3 14 NA
CASSDLAGGEADTQYF TGTGCCAGCAGTGACCTAGCGGGGGGCGAAGCAGATACGCAGTATTTT TRBV6-4 NA TRBJ2-3 16 TRBD2
CASSASDGGGMDTQYF TGTGCCAGCAGTGCTAGCGATGGTGGAGGAATGGATACGCAGTATTTT TRBV25-1 few TRBJ2-3 16 NA
CSARDGDRDTEAFF TGCAGTGCTAGAGATGGAGACAGGGACACTGAAGCTTTCTTT TRBV20-1 few TRBJ1-1 14 TRBD1
CSARELEGSYEQYF TGCAGTGCTAGAGAGCTCGAGGGCTCCTACGAGCAGTACTTC TRBV20-1 NA TRBJ2-7 14 NA
CASSESSGGHEQFF TGTGCCAGCAGTGAGTCTAGCGGGGGTCATGAGCAGTTCTTC TRBV6-4 NA TRBJ2-1 14 TRBD2
CASSAGTSGGETQYF TGTGCCAGCAGTGCCGGGACTAGCGGGGGAGAGACCCAGTACTTC TRBV6-4 medium-sized TRBJ2-5 15 TRBD2
CARSEGGEGKGERVF TGTGCCAGAAGTGAGGGAGGGGAAGGAAAAGGGGAGCGGGTTTTT TRBV6-4 NA TRBJ2-2 15 TRBD2
CASSQDTSGGPAADTQYF TGTGCCAGCAGCCAAGATACTAGCGGGGGCCCAGCCGCAGATACGCAGTATTTT TRBV4-2 few TRBJ2-3 18 TRBD2
CASSPGTHSTDTQYF TGCGCCAGCAGTCCCGGGACGCATAGCACAGATACGCAGTATTTT TRBV5-1 NA TRBJ2-3 15 NA
CRAREGDTEDFF TGCAGGGCTAGAGAAGGGGACACGGAAGATTTCTTT TRBV20-1 NA TRBJ1-1 12 NA
CASSAAGGTSNEQFF TGTGCCAGCAGTGCAGCGGGGGGGACGTCCAATGAGCAGTTCTTC TRBV6-1 few TRBJ2-1 15 TRBD2
CASSPQTGGYSPLHF TGTGCCAGCAGTCCCCAAACCGGGGGGTATTCACCCCTCCACTTT TRBV6-5 hyperexpanded TRBJ1-6 15 NA
CASSYSTSGGETQYF TGTGCCAGCAGTTACTCGACTAGCGGGGGAGAGACCCAGTACTTC TRBV6-5 large TRBJ2-5 15 TRBD2
CASRGPQDTGERGF TGTGCCAGCAGGGGACCACAAGACACCGGGGAGCGGGGGTTT TRBV25-1 NA TRBJ2-2 14 TRBD2
CSGTSEADTQYF TGCAGTGGGACTAGCGAAGCAGATACGCAGTATTTT TRBV20-1 NA TRBJ2-3 12 TRBD2
CSAERTGMMGNQPQHF TGCAGTGCCGAGCGGACAGGGATGATGGGCAATCAGCCCCAGCATTTT TRBV20-1 medium-sized TRBJ1-5 16 TRBD1
CASSDSDGGYGYTF TGTGCCAGCAGTGACTCCGACGGTGGCTATGGCTACACCTTC TRBV6-4 few TRBJ1-2 14 NA
CASSARDLAGEAGELFF TGTGCCAGCAGTGCTAGAGATCTAGCGGGGGAGGCCGGGGAGCTGTTTTTT TRBV6-4 NA TRBJ2-2 17 TRBD2
CASSESGDTGELFF TGTGCCAGCAGTGAATCAGGGGACACCGGGGAGCTGTTTTTT TRBV25-1 NA TRBJ2-2 14 NA
CASSPLAGATDTQYF TGTGCCAGCAGCCCCCTAGCGGGGGCCACAGATACGCAGTATTTT TRBV6-1 medium-sized TRBJ2-3 15 TRBD2
CSVVVAGEYNEQFF TGCAGTGTGGTAGTAGCGGGGGAGTACAATGAGCAGTTCTTC TRBV20-1 hyperexpanded TRBJ2-1 14 TRBD2
CASSGTSGGKDTQYF TGTGCCAGCAGTGGGACTAGCGGGGGGAAGGATACGCAGTATTTT TRBV25-1 few TRBJ2-3 15 TRBD2
CSARDNRENQPQHF TGCAGTGCTAGAGATAACAGGGAAAATCAGCCCCAGCATTTT TRBV20-1 NA TRBJ1-5 14 NA
CSVRGDVRPNTEAFF TGCAGTGTCAGAGGGGACGTGCGACCGAACACTGAAGCTTTCTTT TRBV20-1 NA TRBJ1-1 15 NA
CSARTGYRDSDGYTF TGCAGTGCTCGTACCGGTTACCGGGACAGCGATGGCTACACCTTC TRBV20-1 NA TRBJ1-2 15 TRBD1
CSALGVSGNTEAFF TGCAGTGCTCTCGGGGTATCCGGAAACACTGAAGCTTTCTTT TRBV20-1 NA TRBJ1-1 14 NA
CSVVVAGEAGELFF TGCAGTGTGGTAGTAGCGGGGGAGGCCGGGGAGCTGTTTTTT TRBV20-1 once TRBJ2-2 14 TRBD2
CASTWTGETTEAFF TGTGCCAGCACCTGGACAGGGGAGACCACTGAAGCTTTCTTT TRBV6-1 few TRBJ1-1 14 TRBD1
CSARDPGQGHQPQHF TGCAGTGCTAGAGACCCGGGACAGGGACATCAGCCCCAGCATTTT TRBV20-1 hyperexpanded TRBJ1-5 15 TRBD1
CSAPKGGGAGELFF TGCAGTGCGCCCAAAGGGGGGGGGGCCGGGGAGCTGTTTTTT TRBV20-1 once TRBJ2-2 14 NA
CSASSDGASGANEQFF TGCAGTGCCAGCAGTGACGGGGCTAGCGGGGCAAATGAGCAGTTCTTC TRBV20-1 NA TRBJ2-1 16 TRBD2
CSARDRPEAQPQHF TGCAGTGCTAGAGATCGGCCCGAGGCCCAGCCCCAGCATTTT TRBV20-1 few TRBJ1-5 14 NA
CSARAGVDTEAFF TGCAGTGCTAGAGCAGGGGTGGACACTGAAGCTTTCTTT TRBV20-1 few TRBJ1-1 13 NA